This T cell receptor beta chain appears in the sequencing data of a study of T cells in women clearing cervical HPV infection. The CDR3 runs 15 residues. Germline V lookup: CDR1 SGHTA, CDR2 FQGNSA. Study-level results: Effector/memory and HPV-specific T cells were not isolated, and association timing is unknown.

A note on this clone: The antigen is not known. Read sequence stops 3 residues before the CDR3 end, and the germline J gene provides the missing end.

TCRdb's table, derived via immunoSEQ multiplex PCR, lists solely in-frame clones and lacks some. Recorded for this sample: about 27,000 clones. This sequence originates from a woman between 18 and 70 years old with a cervical HPV16 infection that either progressed to CIN3+ or cleared (not recorded which). The sequencing sample was made of blood buffy coat. This chain uses TRBV7-2 with TRBJ2-2; D is perhaps TRBD1 (5 bases). The CDR3 region is CASSLPGYQSEKLFF. CDR3 DNA (partial): TGTGCCAGCAGCTTGCCAGGGTACCAGAGTGAAAAG.